The rows below give T cell receptor beta chains drawn from one sample of a study of T cell responses to AZD1222 COVID-19 vaccine. The repertoire was sequenced with immunoSEQ multiplex PCR; TCRdb's copy has only in-frame clones and lacks some. The repertoire holds about 98,000 clones, with 88% as singletons. The sequencing here drew on peripheral blood, taken on day 0 of MenACWY control vaccination. The receptors originated from an adult in good health. Both conserved end residues are part of each CDR3. D genes are given only for firm matches.

-	TRBJ1-4	TRBV28	CASSFGGGRKNEKLFF	TGTGCCAGCAGTTTTGGGGGCGGCAGGAAGAATGAAAAACTGTTTTTT
-	TRBJ1-1	TRBV15	CATSRQYTEAFF	TGTGCCACCAGCAGACAGTACACTGAAGCTTTCTTT
-	TRBJ2-1	TRBV19	CASSIGREASNEQFF	TGTGCCAGTAGTATCGGAAGGGAAGCGAGCAATGAGCAGTTCTTC
TRBD1	TRBJ1-6	TRBV13	CASSSGTDYNSPLHF	TGTGCCAGCAGCTCCGGGACAGATTATAATTCACCCCTCCACTTT
-	TRBJ2-1	TRBV7-2	CASSASFGNEQFF	TGTGCCAGCAGCGCAAGCTTTGGGAATGAGCAGTTCTTC
TRBD1	TRBJ2-3	TRBV7-2	CASRSGTGEDTQYF	TGTGCCAGCAGATCCGGGACAGGGGAAGATACGCAGTATTTT
-	TRBJ1-1	TRBV7-9	CASSQRPQSSNTEAFF	TGTGCCAGCAGTCAAAGACCCCAGAGCTCGAACACTGAAGCTTTCTTT
TRBD1	TRBJ2-1	TRBV9	CASSVATGGQGIPSHEQFF	TGTGCCAGCAGCGTAGCTACAGGGGGACAGGGAATCCCATCCCATGAGCAGTTCTTC
TRBD1	TRBJ2-7	TRBV5-4	CASSGTGGYSYEQYF	TGTGCCAGCAGTGGGACAGGAGGATACTCCTACGAGCAGTACTTC
-	TRBJ1-6	TRBV25-1	CATAPGPPGSPLHF	TGTGCCACCGCGCCGGGCCCCCCGGGTTCACCCCTCCACTTT
-	TRBJ1-5	TRBV10-3	CAISDSNQPQHF	TGTGCCATCAGTGACAGCAATCAGCCCCAGCATTTT
TRBD1	TRBJ1-4	TRBV30	CAWSAGTGATNEKLFF	TGTGCCTGGAGTGCGGGGACAGGCGCAACTAATGAAAAACTGTTTTTT
-	TRBJ1-4	TRBV5-4	CASSSGTTATNEKLFF	TGTGCCAGCAGCTCAGGGACCACCGCTACAAATGAAAAACTGTTTTTT